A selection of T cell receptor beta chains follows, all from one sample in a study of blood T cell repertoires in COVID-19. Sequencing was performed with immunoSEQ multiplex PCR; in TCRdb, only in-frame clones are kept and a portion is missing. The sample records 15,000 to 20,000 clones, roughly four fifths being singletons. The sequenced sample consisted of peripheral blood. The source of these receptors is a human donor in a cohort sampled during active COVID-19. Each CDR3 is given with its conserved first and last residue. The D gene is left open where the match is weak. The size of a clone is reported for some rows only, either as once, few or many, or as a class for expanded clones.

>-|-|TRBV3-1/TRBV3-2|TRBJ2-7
CASSQVSRGEQYF
TGTGCCAGCAGCCAAGTCTCCAGGGGCGAGCAGTACTTC
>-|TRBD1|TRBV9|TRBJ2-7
CASSPGQGIYEQYF
TGTGCCAGCAGCCCAGGACAGGGGATCTACGAGCAGTACTTC
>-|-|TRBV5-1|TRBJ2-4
CASSAGTPFLNIQYF
TGCGCCAGCAGCGCCGGGACTCCATTCTTAAACATTCAGTACTTC
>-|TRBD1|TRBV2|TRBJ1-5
CASKGDSRNPQHF
TGTGCCAGCAAGGGGGACAGCCGAAACCCCCAGCATTTT
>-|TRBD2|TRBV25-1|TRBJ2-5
CASSEYVAGGPWETQYF
TGTGCCAGCAGTGAATATGTAGCGGGAGGGCCTTGGGAGACCCAGTACTTC
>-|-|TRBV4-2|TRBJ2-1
CASSQIGESEQFF
TGTGCCAGCAGCCAAATCGGTGAGAGTGAGCAGTTCTTC
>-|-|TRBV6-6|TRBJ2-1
CASRSRGEYNEQFF
TGTGCCAGCAGAAGCCGCGGGGAGTACAATGAGCAGTTCTTC
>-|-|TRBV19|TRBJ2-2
CASKAPRATGELFF
TGTGCCAGTAAAGCCCCGAGGGCCACCGGGGAGCTGTTTTTT
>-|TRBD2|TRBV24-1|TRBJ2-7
CATSAASGSYEQYF
TGTGCCACCAGTGCGGCTAGCGGGAGCTATGAGCAGTACTTC
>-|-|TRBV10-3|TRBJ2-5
CAISESNRKETQYF
TGTGCCATCAGTGAGTCGAACAGGAAAGAGACCCAGTACTTC
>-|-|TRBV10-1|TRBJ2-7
CASSSTEFYEQYF
TGCGCCAGCAGCTCGACGGAGTTTTACGAGCAGTACTTC
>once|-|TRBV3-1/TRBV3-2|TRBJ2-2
CASSQGSGARTGELFF
TGTGCCAGCAGCCAAGGGTCCGGAGCACGCACCGGGGAGCTGTTTTTT
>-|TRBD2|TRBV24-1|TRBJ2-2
CATSDPSRLAGDTGELFF
TGTGCCACCAGTGACCCCTCTAGATTAGCGGGAGATACCGGGGAGCTGTTTTTT
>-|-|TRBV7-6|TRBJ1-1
CASSLAGHLMNTEAFF
TGTGCCAGCAGCTTAGCGGGACACCTAATGAACACTGAAGCTTTCTTT
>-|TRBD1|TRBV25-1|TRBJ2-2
CASSDLRTGGLVAGELFF
TGTGCCAGCAGTGACCTGAGGACAGGGGGCCTTGTCGCCGGGGAGCTGTTTTTT
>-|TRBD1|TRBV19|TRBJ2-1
CASSTRQGSNEQFF
TGTGCCAGTAGTACCCGACAGGGGAGCAATGAGCAGTTCTTC
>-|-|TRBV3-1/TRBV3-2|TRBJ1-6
CASRRGSYNSPLHF
TGTGCCAGCAGACGGGGGTCCTATAATTCACCCCTCCACTTT
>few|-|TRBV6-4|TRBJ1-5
CASSEGVNQPQHF
TGTGCCAGCAGTGAAGGGGTCAATCAGCCCCAGCATTTT
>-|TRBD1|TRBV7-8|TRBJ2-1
CASTPGTGTGIYNEQFF
TGTGCCAGCACCCCCGGAACCGGGACAGGGATCTACAATGAGCAGTTCTTC
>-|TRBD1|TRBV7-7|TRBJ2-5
CASSPNSGTGGPQYF
TGTGCCAGCAGCCCAAACTCGGGGACAGGGGGCCCCCAGTACTTC
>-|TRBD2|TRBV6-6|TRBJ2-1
CASSPAGLAGLEYEQFF
TGTGCCAGCAGTCCCGCCGGGCTAGCGGGATTAGAATATGAGCAGTTCTTC
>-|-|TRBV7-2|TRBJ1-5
CASSPDRWQPQHF
TGTGCCAGCAGCCCGGACAGATGGCAGCCCCAGCATTTT
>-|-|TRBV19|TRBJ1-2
CASSRDTAYGYTF
TGTGCCAGTAGCCGGGACACTGCCTATGGCTACACCTTC
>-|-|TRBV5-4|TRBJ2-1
CASSRKKAGAEGFF
TGTGCCAGCAGCAGAAAGAAAGCAGGGGCAGAAGGGTTCTTC
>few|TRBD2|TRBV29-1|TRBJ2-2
CSVAGLAGEGNTGELFF
TGCAGCGTTGCGGGACTAGCGGGAGAGGGGAACACCGGGGAGCTGTTTTTT
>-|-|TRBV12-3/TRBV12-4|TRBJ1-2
CASSFTAAGYTF
TGTGCCAGCAGTTTTACAGCAGCTGGCTACACCTTC
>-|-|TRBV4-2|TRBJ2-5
CASSQDMSGGGGVETQYF
TGTGCCAGCAGCCAAGATATGTCAGGGGGCGGGGGTGTAGAGACCCAGTACTTC
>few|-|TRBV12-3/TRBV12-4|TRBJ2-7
CASRSTYEQYF
TGTGCCAGCAGGTCTACCTACGAGCAGTACTTC
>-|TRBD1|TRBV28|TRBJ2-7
CASSQTPGQGQHF
TGTGCCAGCAGCCAAACACCGGGACAGGGGCAGCACTTC
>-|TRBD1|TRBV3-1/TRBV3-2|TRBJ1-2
CASSPRDRDNGYTF
TGTGCCAGCAGCCCCCGGGACAGGGACAATGGCTACACCTTC
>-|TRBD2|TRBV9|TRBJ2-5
CASSGTSGRGETQYF
TGTGCCAGCAGCGGTACTAGCGGGAGAGGGGAGACCCAGTACTTC
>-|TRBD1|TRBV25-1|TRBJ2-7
CASSEWAGGTYEQYF
TGTGCCAGCAGTGAATGGGCAGGGGGCACCTACGAGCAGTACTTC
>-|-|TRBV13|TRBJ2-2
CASSRFDRPPSNTGELFF
TGTGCCAGCAGCCGCTTTGACAGGCCCCCCTCGAACACCGGGGAGCTGTTTTTT
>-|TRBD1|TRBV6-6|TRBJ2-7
CASKRDRAYEQYF
TGTGCCAGCAAACGCGACAGGGCCTACGAGCAGTACTTC
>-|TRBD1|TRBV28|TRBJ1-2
CASSPGQANYGYTF
TGTGCCAGCAGTCCCGGACAGGCCAACTATGGCTACACCTTC
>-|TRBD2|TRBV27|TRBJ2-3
CASSLSAGLTDTQYF
TGTGCCAGCAGTTTGTCAGCGGGACTCACAGATACGCAGTATTTT
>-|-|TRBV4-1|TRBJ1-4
CASSQLPGRGEKLFF
TGCGCCAGCAGCCAGTTACCGGGTCGCGGGGAAAAACTGTTTTTT
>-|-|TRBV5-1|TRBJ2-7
CASSLWSGYEQYF
TGCGCCAGCAGCTTGTGGTCGGGGTACGAGCAGTACTTC
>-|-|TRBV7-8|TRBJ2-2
CASSLTRAGGELFF
TGTGCCAGCAGCCTTACCCGGGCGGGCGGGGAGCTGTTTTTT
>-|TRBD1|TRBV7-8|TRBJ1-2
CASSLDLDRVIYGYTF
TGTGCCAGCAGCTTAGACCTTGACAGGGTCATCTATGGCTACACCTTC
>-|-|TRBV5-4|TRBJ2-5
CASRGGNPLFPQETQYF
TGTGCCAGCAGAGGGGGAAACCCACTGTTCCCCCAAGAGACCCAGTACTTC
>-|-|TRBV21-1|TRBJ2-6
CASSKERRGGGANVLTF
TGTGCCAGCAGCAAAGAGAGGCGGGGTGGGGGGGCCAACGTCCTGACTTTC
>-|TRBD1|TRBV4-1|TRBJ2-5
CASSQTEGTGSETQYF
TGCGCCAGCAGCCAGACAGAGGGGACAGGATCAGAGACCCAGTACTTC
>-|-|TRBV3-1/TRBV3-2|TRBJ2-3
CASSQARATQYF
TGTGCCAGCAGCCAAGCGAGGGCTACGCAGTATTTT
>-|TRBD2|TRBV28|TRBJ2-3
CASSLPPPSGHSDTQYF
TGTGCCAGCAGTTTACCCCCCCCTAGCGGGCATTCTGATACGCAGTATTTT
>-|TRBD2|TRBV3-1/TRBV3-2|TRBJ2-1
CASSQVASGSGNEQFF
TGTGCCAGCAGCCAAGTTGCTAGCGGGAGCGGTAATGAGCAGTTCTTC
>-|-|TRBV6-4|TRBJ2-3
CASSDKIPADTQYF
TGTGCCAGCAGTGACAAAATACCGGCAGATACGCAGTATTTT
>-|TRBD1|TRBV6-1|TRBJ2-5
CASSEIPGTGGGETQYF
TGTGCCAGCAGTGAAATCCCTGGGACAGGGGGCGGGGAGACCCAGTACTTC
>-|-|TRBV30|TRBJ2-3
CAWSEGDRDTDTQYF
TGTGCCTGGAGTGAAGGTGACCGGGACACAGATACGCAGTATTTT
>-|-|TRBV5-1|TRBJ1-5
CASSLGGSSNQPQHF
TGCGCCAGCAGCTTGGGAGGGTCCAGCAATCAGCCCCAGCATTTT